The TCR beta chain under discussion was sequenced for a study of T-cell memory formation after mild COVID-19. Study-level background: The TCR clusters were mostly specific to one donor.

With V trimmed by 7 bases and J by 5 bases, 11 bases remained unmatched. This CDR3 has 18 amino acids. CDR1 and CDR2 (germline): SGHTA, FQGNSA. The 5'RACE method, run with constant-segment primers, produced TCR alpha and TCR beta cDNA libraries (carrying sample barcodes and UMIs). TCRdb re-called the 5' RACE reads with MiXCR, one entry per CDR3 protein. The table includes hundreds of thousands of distinct CDR3 sequences, approximately 19% detected once. This clonotype was recorded a few times. The sequencing input was PBMCs or a T cell subset sorted from them (not recorded which). This clonotype originated in an adult woman who had mild COVID-19 (a few samples of this study predate the infection). Cell type and time point are not known. This sequence joins TRBV7-2 and TRBJ2-2; 15 nucleotides match TRBD2. The DNA of the CDR3 is TGTGCCAGCAACCCCTCGGGACTAGCGGGGGGTCGGACCGGGGAGCTGTTTTTT. Protein: CASNPSGLAGGRTGELFF. Supplemented by reference TRBV7-2 and TRBJ2-2, the full variable domain reads GAGVSQSPSNKVTEKGKDVELRCDPISGHTALYWYRQSLGQGLEFLIYFQGNSAPDKSGLPSDRFSAERTGGSVSTLTIQRTQQEDSAVYLCASNPSGLAGGRTGELFFGEGSRLTVL.